This T cell receptor beta chain was sequenced for a study of CD8+ T cells in alopecia areata. General study results and limits: Higher clonality and more expanded CD8+ clones appeared in lesional than normal scalp.

Extracted RNA was reverse transcribed into cDNA, the sequencing template. Libraries were prepared by immunoSEQ multiplex PCR; TCRdb keeps only in-frame clonotypes and omits some of them. Seen here are just over 5,500 clones, less than 65% observed once, and the top ten hold about 11%. Alopecia areata patients provided lesional scalp punch biopsies and peripheral blood. The CDR3 has 15 amino acids. Deletions cut 2 bases from V and 7 bases from J, with 12 bases between. Germline lookup yields CDR1 SGHTA and CDR2 FQGNSA. On this clone: Its cognate antigen is unknown.

The sequenced sample was skin, obtained at week 0. This receptor was taken from a human donor with alopecia areata. The chain links TRBV7-2 to TRBJ1-6; D is unclear. The CDR3: CASSLHGGSNSPLHF. The DNA for the CDR3 is TGTGCCAGCAGCTTACATGGAGGCTCAAATTCACCCCTCCACTTT.